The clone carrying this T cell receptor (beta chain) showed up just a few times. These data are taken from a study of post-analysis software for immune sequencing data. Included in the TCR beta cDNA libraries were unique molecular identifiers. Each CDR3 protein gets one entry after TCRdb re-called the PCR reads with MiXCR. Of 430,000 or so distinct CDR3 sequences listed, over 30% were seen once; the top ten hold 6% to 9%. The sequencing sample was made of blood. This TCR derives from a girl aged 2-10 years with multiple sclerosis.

This CDR3 is CASSYNSDRGNSPLHF. The CDR3 DNA reads as TGTGCCAGCAGCTATAATTCGGACAGGGGGAATTCACCCCTCCACTTT. The chain has TRBV6-5 and TRBJ1-6; TRBD1 agrees at 10 bases. V lost 6 bases, J lost 7 bases, and 9 bases stayed unmatched. Germline V gives CDR1 MNHEY, CDR2 SVGAGI. The CDR3 consists of 16 residues.